This T cell receptor beta chain comes out of a study of T cell changes during pregnancy in multiple sclerosis. This clone was detected only once. V shed 4 bases and J shed 6 bases, with 12 bases lying between them. Germline V gives CDR1 MNHNS, CDR2 SASEGT. This CDR3 has 13 amino acids. Only in-frame clones appear in the TCRdb table, and some are missing; sequencing was by immunoSEQ multiplex PCR. The profile shows 70,000 to 95,000 clones, about 94% of them singletons. Source: peripheral blood, taken in the second trimester of pregnancy. The V gene is TRBV6-1, the J gene TRBJ1-1, with a tentative D call TRBD1 (6 bases). This TCR was sampled from a female donor in good health, enrolled as a control in a pregnancy study. Written as DNA, the CDR3 is TGTGCCAGCAGTGCTTCAGGACAGCCTGAAGCTTTCTTT. It yields the protein CASSASGQPEAFF.